One T cell receptor (beta chain) is described in this entry. This sample stems from a study of control samples from healthy donors and cancer patients. The CDR3 extends over 13 amino acids. With 8 bases clipped from V and 8 bases from J, the junction kept 5 bases outside the gene matches. Germline-derived CDR1 and CDR2 are MNHEY and SVGAGI. This table comes from immunoSEQ multiplex PCR, and its TCRdb copy is limited to in-frame clones, with some not included. This sample carries some 100,000 clones, approximately 95% of them seen once, and the ten largest clones take around 8.5%. This TCR was sampled from a man in his late teens or twenties in good health. The rearrangement links TRBV6-5 to TRBJ1-4; 10 bases line up with TRBD1. Sequenced sample: blood. The CDR3 sequence: CASRGTGAEKLFF. For the CDR3, the DNA is TGTGCCAGCCGCGGGACAGGGGCAGAAAAACTGTTTTTT.